This T cell receptor (beta chain) emerged from a study of early T cells in non-severe SARS-CoV-2 infection. The TCR library protocol was used to attach unique molecular identifiers. These identifiers were attached to individual cDNA molecules. A single record per CDR3 protein comes from TCRdb applying MiXCR to the 5' RACE reads. The profile covers tens of thousands of distinct CDR3 sequences, with 5.5% to 6.5% appearing a single time and 12% taken by the ten largest. The CDR3 totals 14 residues. The germline V gene has CDR1 WSHSY and CDR2 SAAADI. Trimming took off 7 bases at V and 8 bases at J, with 18 bases between the two ends.

The chain couples TRBV10-2 to TRBJ2-4; unclear D gene. Sequencing used whole blood. This TCR was recovered from an adult who was a healthcare worker with PCR-confirmed SARS-CoV-2 infection or an uninfected control (not recorded which). CDR3 sequence: CASKGVQIDDIQYF. For the CDR3, the DNA is TGCGCCAGCAAAGGAGTCCAAATAGACGACATTCAGTACTTC.